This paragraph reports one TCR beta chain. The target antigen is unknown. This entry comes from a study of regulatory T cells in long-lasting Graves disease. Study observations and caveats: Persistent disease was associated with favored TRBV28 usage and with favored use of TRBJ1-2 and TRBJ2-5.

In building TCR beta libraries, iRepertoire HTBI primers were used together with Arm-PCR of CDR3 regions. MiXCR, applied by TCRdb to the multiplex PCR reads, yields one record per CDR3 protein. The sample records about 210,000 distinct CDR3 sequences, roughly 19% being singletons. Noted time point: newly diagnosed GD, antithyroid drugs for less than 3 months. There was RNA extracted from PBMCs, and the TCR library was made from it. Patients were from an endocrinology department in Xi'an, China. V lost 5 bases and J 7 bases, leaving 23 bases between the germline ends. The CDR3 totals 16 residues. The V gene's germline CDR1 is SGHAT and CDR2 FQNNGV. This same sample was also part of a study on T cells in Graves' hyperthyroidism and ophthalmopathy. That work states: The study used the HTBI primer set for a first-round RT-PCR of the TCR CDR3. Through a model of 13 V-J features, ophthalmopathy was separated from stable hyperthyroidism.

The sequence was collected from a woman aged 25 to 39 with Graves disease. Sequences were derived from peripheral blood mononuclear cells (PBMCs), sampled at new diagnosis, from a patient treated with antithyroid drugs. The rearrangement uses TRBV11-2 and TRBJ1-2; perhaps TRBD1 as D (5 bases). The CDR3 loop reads CASSASLNTGPFGYTF. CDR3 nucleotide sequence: TGTGCCAGCAGCGCCTCCCTCAACACGGGACCTTTTGGCTACACCTTC.